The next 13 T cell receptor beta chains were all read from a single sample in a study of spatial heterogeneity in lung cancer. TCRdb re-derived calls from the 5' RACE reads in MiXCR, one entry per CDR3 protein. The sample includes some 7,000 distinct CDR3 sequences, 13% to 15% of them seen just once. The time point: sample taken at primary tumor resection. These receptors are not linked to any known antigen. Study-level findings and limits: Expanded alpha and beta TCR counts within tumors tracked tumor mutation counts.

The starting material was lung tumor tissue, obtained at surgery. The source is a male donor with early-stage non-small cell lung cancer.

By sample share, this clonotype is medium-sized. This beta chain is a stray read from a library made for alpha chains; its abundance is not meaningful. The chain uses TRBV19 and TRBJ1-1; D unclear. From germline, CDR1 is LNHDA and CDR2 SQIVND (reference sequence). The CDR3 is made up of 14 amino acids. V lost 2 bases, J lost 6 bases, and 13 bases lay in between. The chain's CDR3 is CASSIKVLFAEAFF. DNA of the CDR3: TGTGCCAGTAGTATAAAGGTCCTCTTCGCTGAAGCTTTCTTT.

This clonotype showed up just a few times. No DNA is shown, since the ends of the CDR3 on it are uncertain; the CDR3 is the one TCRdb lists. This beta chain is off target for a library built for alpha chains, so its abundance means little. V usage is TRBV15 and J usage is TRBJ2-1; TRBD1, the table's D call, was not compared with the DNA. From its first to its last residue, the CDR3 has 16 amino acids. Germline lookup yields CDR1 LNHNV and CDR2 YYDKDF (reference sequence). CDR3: CATSSRSVGQGAVEFF.

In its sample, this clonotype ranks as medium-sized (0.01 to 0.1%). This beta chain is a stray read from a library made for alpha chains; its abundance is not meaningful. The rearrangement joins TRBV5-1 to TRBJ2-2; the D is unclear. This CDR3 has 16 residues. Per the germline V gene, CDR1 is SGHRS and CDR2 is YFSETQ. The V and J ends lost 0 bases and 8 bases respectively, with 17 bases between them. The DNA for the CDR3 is TGCGCCAGCAGCTTGGGCCCACTCCCAGAGGAAGGGGAGCTGTTTTTT. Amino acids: CASSLGPLPEEGELFF.

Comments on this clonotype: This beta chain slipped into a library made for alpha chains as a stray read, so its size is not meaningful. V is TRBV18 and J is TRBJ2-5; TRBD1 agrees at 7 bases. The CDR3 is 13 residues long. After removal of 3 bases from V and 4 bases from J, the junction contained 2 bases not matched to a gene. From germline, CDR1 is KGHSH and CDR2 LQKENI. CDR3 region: CASSPRQGETQYF. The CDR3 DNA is TGTGCCAGCTCACCTAGACAGGGAGAGACCCAGTACTTC.

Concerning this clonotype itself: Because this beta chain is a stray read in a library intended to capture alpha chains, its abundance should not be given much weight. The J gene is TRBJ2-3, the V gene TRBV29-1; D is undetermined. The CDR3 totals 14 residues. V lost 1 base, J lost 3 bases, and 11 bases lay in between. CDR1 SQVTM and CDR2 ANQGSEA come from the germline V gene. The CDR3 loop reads CSVEGSGLTDTQYF. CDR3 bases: TGCAGCGTTGAAGGTTCGGGCCTTACAGATACGCAGTATTTT.

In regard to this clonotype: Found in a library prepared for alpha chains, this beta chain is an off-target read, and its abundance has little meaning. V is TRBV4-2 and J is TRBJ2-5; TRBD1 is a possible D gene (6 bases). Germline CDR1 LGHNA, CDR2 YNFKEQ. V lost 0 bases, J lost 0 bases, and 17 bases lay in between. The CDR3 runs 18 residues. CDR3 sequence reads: CASSQDLGQLSNQETQYF. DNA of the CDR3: TGTGCCAGCAGCCAAGATCTTGGACAGCTATCGAACCAAGAGACCCAGTACTTC.

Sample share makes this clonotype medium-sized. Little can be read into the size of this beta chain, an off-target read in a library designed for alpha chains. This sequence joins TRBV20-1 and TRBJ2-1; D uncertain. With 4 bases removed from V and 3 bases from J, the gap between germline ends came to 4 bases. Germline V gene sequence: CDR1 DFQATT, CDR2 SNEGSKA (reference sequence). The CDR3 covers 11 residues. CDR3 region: CSANVYNEQFF. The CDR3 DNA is TGCAGTGCTAACGTCTACAATGAGCAGTTCTTC.

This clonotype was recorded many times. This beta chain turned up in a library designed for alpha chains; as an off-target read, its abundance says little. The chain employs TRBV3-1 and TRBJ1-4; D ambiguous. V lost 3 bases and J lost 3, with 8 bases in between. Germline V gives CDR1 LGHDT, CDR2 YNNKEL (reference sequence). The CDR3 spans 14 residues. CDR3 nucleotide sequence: TGTGCCAGCAGCCAGAGAGGTGCTAATGAAAAACTGTTTTTT. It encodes CASSQRGANEKLFF.

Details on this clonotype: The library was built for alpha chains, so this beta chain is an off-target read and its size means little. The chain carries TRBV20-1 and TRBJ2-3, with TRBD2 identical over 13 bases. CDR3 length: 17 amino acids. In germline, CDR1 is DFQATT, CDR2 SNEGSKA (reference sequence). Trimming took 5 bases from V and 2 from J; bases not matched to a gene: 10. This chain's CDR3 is CSAPPGTSGTSTDTQYF. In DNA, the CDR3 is TGCAGTGCTCCCCCCGGGACTAGCGGGACATCCACAGATACGCAGTATTTT.

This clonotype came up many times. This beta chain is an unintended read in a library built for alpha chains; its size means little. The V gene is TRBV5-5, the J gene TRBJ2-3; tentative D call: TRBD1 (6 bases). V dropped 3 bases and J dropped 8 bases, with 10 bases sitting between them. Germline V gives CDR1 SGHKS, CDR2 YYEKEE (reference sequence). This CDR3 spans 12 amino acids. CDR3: CASSSGQFTQYF. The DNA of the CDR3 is TGTGCCAGCAGCTCGGGACAATTTACGCAGTATTTT. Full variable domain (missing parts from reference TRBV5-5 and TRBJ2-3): DAGVTQSPTHLIKTRGQQVTLRCSPISGHKSVSWYQQVLGQGPQFIFQYYEKEERGRGNFPDRFSARQFPNYSSELNVNALLLGDSALYLCASSSGQFTQYFGPGTRLTVL.

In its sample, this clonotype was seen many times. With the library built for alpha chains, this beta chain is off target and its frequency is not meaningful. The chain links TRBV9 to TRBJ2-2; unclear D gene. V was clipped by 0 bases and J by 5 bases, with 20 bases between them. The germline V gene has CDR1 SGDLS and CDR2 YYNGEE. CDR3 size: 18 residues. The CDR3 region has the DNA TGTGCCAGCAGCGTAGAGATACGGTGGCAGGATAGTACCGGGGAGCTGTTTTTT. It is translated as CASSVEIRWQDSTGELFF.

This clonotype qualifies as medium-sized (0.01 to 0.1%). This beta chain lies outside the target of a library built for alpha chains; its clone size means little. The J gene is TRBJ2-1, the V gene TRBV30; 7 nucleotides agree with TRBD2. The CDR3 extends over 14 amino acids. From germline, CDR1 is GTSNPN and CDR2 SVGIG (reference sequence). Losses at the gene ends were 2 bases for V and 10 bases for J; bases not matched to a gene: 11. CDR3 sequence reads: CAWSLLTSLTEQFF. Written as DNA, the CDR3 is TGTGCCTGGAGTTTGCTGACTAGCTTAACCGAGCAGTTCTTC. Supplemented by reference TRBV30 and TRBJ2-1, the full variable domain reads SQTIHQWPATLVQPVGSPLSLECTVEGTSNPNLYWYRQAAGRGLQLLFYSVGIGQISSEVPQNLSASRPQDRQFILSSKKLLLSDSGFYLCAWSLLTSLTEQFFGPGTRLTVL.

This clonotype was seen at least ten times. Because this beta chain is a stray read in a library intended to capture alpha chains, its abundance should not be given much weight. The CDR3 nucleotides are TGTGCCACCTCTACCACGACGGGAGGTCCTGAAGCTTTCTTT. Residues: CATSTTTGGPEAFF. V is TRBV6-2 or TRBV6-3 and J is TRBJ1-1, with unresolved D. V was cut by 10 bases and J by 6 bases, with 21 bases left in between. This CDR3 comprises 14 residues. Germline V gene sequence: CDR1 MNHEY, CDR2 SVGEGT.